The 21 T cell receptor beta chains listed next were all sequenced from one sample in a study of blood T cells in healthy people across ages. For the second PCR, which ran for roughly 7 to 11 cycles, a sample-barcoded 5' primer and a J-beta primer mix were used. TCRdb redid the calling of the 5' RACE reads with MiXCR, one entry per CDR3 protein. Found here are 700,000 to 850,000 distinct CDR3 sequences, around 34% of them singletons; the top ten hold approximately 12%. The sequenced material came from blood. The receptors originated from a man aged 18 to 30 in good health.

The chain links TRBV2 to TRBJ2-5; 7 positions match TRBD1. The germline CDR1 and CDR2 sequences are SNHLY and FYNNEI. There are 15 residues in the CDR3. V dropped 6 bases and J dropped 2; count of bases not matched to a gene: 9. This CDR3 reads CASRGRTGTQETQYF. The CDR3 coding sequence is TGTGCCAGCAGGGGTAGGACAGGAACTCAAGAGACCCAGTACTTC.

The chain employs TRBV12-3 or TRBV12-4 and TRBJ2-3, with 13 nucleotides matching TRBD2. Germline trimming cut 6 bases from V and 4 bases from J; bases unmatched to any gene: 7. This CDR3 spans 16 amino acids. The CDR3 reads CASSQGLAGWADTQYF. The DNA of the CDR3 is TGTGCCAGCAGCCAGGGACTAGCGGGGTGGGCAGATACGCAGTATTTT.

The chain has TRBV29-1 and TRBJ2-1; the D gene could be TRBD1 or TRBD2 (6 bases each). The ends were cut back, 3 bases at V and 5 bases at J, with 29 bases in the middle. The CDR3 contains 19 residues. Germline loops: CDR1 SQVTM, CDR2 ANQGSEA. CDR3 region: CSVDGQGMEGRGYHNEQFF. The CDR3 DNA reads as TGCAGCGTTGATGGTCAGGGAATGGAGGGCAGGGGATACCACAATGAGCAGTTCTTC.

The chain recombines TRBV5-1 with TRBJ1-2; D is possibly TRBD1 (5 bases). V was pared by 0 bases and J by 3 bases, with 9 bases between. This CDR3 region has 14 residues. The germline V gene has CDR1 SGHRS and CDR2 YFSETQ. In DNA form, the CDR3 reads TGCGCCAGCAGCTTGGACACAGGAGACTATGGCTACACCTTC. Amino acids: CASSLDTGDYGYTF.

This clonotype was seen repeatedly, ten times or more. This rearrangement joins TRBV10-3 to TRBJ2-7; the match to TRBD1 covers 7 bases. This CDR3 region has 14 residues. After removal of 10 bases from V and 4 bases from J, the junction contained 13 bases not matched to a gene. Germline V CDR1 and CDR2: ENHRY, SYGVKD. CDR3 DNA: TGTGCCACCATGGTAGCGACAGGGAGTTACGAGCAGTACTTC. It codes for CATMVATGSYEQYF.

There are many counts of this clonotype. Here the CDR3 DNA reads TGTGCCAGCAGTTTCCCGTTACGGGAGCAGTTCTTC. Its translation is CASSFPLREQFF. J is TRBJ2-1 and V is TRBV12-3 or TRBV12-4; D is uncertain. This CDR3 contains 12 residues. Trimming took off 3 bases at V and 10 bases at J, with 10 bases between the two ends.

J is TRBJ1-6 and V is TRBV20-1; tentatively, D is TRBD1 (5 bases). Trimming took off 5 bases at V and 7 bases at J, with 18 bases between the two ends. In germline, CDR1 is DFQATT, CDR2 SNEGSKA (reference sequence). This CDR3 contains 15 residues. The CDR3 protein is CSARLPGRENSPLHF. CDR3 bases: TGCAGTGCTCGCCTCCCGGGACGTGAGAATTCACCCCTCCACTTT.

This clonotype was counted only a few times. The chain recombines TRBV12-3 or TRBV12-4 with TRBJ2-5; D tentatively reads TRBD1 or TRBD2 (7 bases each). There are 15 residues in the CDR3. V lost 7 bases and J lost 1, with 16 bases in between. In DNA form, the CDR3 reads TGTGCCAGCACCTTAGGGGGCGGGGGCCAAGAGACCCAGTACTTC. It specifies CASTLGGGGQETQYF.

The chain employs TRBV5-5 and TRBJ2-1; D is undetermined. The J call may be incorrect, as the DNA end agrees better with TRBJ2-7. From germline, CDR1 is SGHKS and CDR2 YYEKEE (reference sequence). The CDR3 runs 15 residues. The chain's CDR3 is CASSLRAETYNEQYF. For the CDR3, the DNA is TGTGCCAGCAGCCTAAGGGCGGAGACCTACAATGAGCAGTACTTC.

The rearrangement links TRBV20-1 to TRBJ2-3; 11 bases fit TRBD2. The junction had 7 bases not matched to a gene; V was cut back by 3 bases and J by 2 bases. The CDR3 is made up of 16 amino acids. The germline gives CDR1 DFQATT, CDR2 SNEGSKA (reference sequence). The CDR3 sequence: CSARGLADLLTDTQYF. DNA for the CDR3: TGCAGTGCTAGGGGACTAGCGGACCTTCTCACAGATACGCAGTATTTT.

This chain links TRBV12-3 or TRBV12-4 with TRBJ2-1; no clear D. The last part of the DNA fits TRBJ2-7 better; the J call may be wrong. The CDR3 is 14 residues long. The DNA of the CDR3 is TGTGCCAGCAGTTCCCAAAGCCAGTACAATGAGCAGTACTTC. Its translation: CASSSQSQYNEQYF.

The V gene is TRBV6-5, the J gene TRBJ1-2; possibly TRBD1 for D (5 bases). The CDR3 contains 16 residues. V lost 1 base and J lost 2, with 14 bases in between. Looked up from germline, CDR1 is MNHEY and CDR2 is SVGAGI. This CDR3 reads CASSYFGGGTNYGYTF. The CDR3 coding sequence is TGTGCCAGCAGTTACTTCGGGGGTGGAACCAACTATGGCTACACCTTC.

Comments on this clonotype: At one end, the junction sequence differs from germline, possibly due to a read error. The rearrangement joins TRBV6-2 or TRBV6-3 to TRBJ2-1, with D possibly being TRBD2 (6 bases). The germline CDR1 and CDR2 sequences are MNHEY and SVGEGT. The CDR3 consists of 13 residues. The CDR3 loop reads CANSFGGYNEQFF. In DNA, the CDR3 is TGTGCCAACAGTTTCGGGGGCTACAATGAGCAGTTCTTC.

V usage is TRBV27 and J usage is TRBJ2-1, with TRBD1 matching over 8 bases. The CDR3 is 15 amino acids. Germline lookup yields CDR1 MNHEY and CDR2 SMNVEV (reference sequence). Losses at the gene ends were 6 bases for V and 13 bases for J; bases not matched to a gene: 17. In nucleotides, the CDR3 is TGTGCCAGCAGCCGGAGACAGGGGAGAGGAGAGACCCAGTTCTTC. Its translation is CASSRRQGRGETQFF.

This clonotype was seen a handful of times. The chain combines TRBV5-6 with TRBJ2-1; unclear D gene. CDR1 and CDR2 (germline): SGHDT, YYEEEE. There are 17 residues in the CDR3. Trimming pared 0 bases from V and 1 base from J, leaving 14 bases between. The CDR3 here is CASSLAWLSGSYNEQFF. In DNA form, the CDR3 reads TGTGCCAGCAGCTTGGCGTGGCTATCCGGTTCCTACAATGAGCAGTTCTTC.

In the case of this clonotype: Just one base apart from a much larger clone, this may be a read error. The CDR3 DNA reads TGCAGTGCTAGACCCCACCGGGGATCAGAGACCCAGTTCTTC. Its protein is CSARPHRGSETQFF. This chain uses TRBV20-1 with TRBJ2-5, with D possibly being TRBD2 (5 bases). The J call is uncertain, as TRBJ2-1 better fits the DNA end. Looked up from germline, CDR1 is DFQATT and CDR2 is SNEGSKA (reference sequence). There are 14 residues in the CDR3.

This chain uses TRBV6-5 with TRBJ2-1; 13 bases match TRBD2. Germline V gene data show CDR1 as MNHEY and CDR2 as SVGAGI. The V and J ends lost 6 bases and 4 bases, in that order; junction bases with no gene match: 6. CDR3 length: 16 residues. The CDR3 protein is CASSPGLAGRYNEQFF. In DNA, the CDR3 is TGTGCCAGCAGCCCGGGACTAGCGGGGCGTTACAATGAGCAGTTCTTC.

Concerning this clonotype: Relative to the germline gene, one junction end is altered; a read error may explain this. This chain connects TRBV29-1 to TRBJ1-2; D is perhaps TRBD1 (5 bases). The V gene's germline CDR1 is SQVTM and CDR2 ANQGSEA. There are 13 residues in the CDR3. The CDR3 protein is CSVAAGVNYVYTF. The CDR3 bases are TGCAGCGTTGCGGCGGGGGTTAACTATGTCTACACCTTC.

This clonotype was picked up many times. The chain links TRBV4-3 to TRBJ2-5; D may be TRBD2 (6 bases). Germline V gene sequence: CDR1 LGHNA, CDR2 YSLEER. Trimming left V 1 base short and J 5 bases short, with 20 bases between. CDR3 length equals 17 residues. CDR3 sequence (DNA): TGCGCCAGCAGCCAAGGTCTGGGCGGGATTAGGATGGAGACCCAGTACTTC. This codes for CASSQGLGGIRMETQYF.

This clonotype was seen only a few times. The J gene is TRBJ1-6, the V gene TRBV6-6, with D maybe TRBD1 (5 bases). From germline, CDR1 is MNHNY and CDR2 SVGAGI (reference sequence). The CDR3 loop spans 15 amino acids. The ends were cut back, 0 bases at V and 8 bases at J, with 11 bases in the middle. The CDR3 nucleotides read TGTGCCAGCAGTTACTCGGCAGGGCTGGATTCACCCCTCCACTTT. Its translation: CASSYSAGLDSPLHF.

V usage is TRBV5-1 and J usage is TRBJ2-3, with 7 bases matching TRBD1. Germline loops: CDR1 SGHRS, CDR2 YFSETQ. Trimming removed 4 bases from V and 0 bases from J; junction bases left unmatched: 8. The CDR3 is 16 residues long. The CDR3 coding sequence is TGCGCCAGCAGCCCATCGACAGGGCCCAGCACAGATACGCAGTATTTT. Translating it yields CASSPSTGPSTDTQYF.